Following are 21 T cell receptor beta chains from one sample sequenced in a study of vaccination and CD4 T cells after COVID-19. These receptors lack a known antigen. Treatment defined: roughly 11-day PBMC culture with coronavirus spike peptide pools or control peptides (ViraFEST assay). Once obtained from cultured CD4+ T cells, the DNA was sequenced using the Oncomine TCR Beta short-read assay. TCRdb analysed the PCR reads with MiXCR anew, one entry per CDR3 protein. The sample records 20,000 to 25,000 distinct CDR3 sequences, less than 50% being singletons. Sample: CD4+ T cells from blood, cultured in vitro. The receptors come from a human donor who had recovered from COVID-19.

The gene calls are TRBV7-3 and TRBJ2-5, with TRBD1 matching 8 bases. Germline V gene sequence: CDR1 SGHTA, CDR2 FQGTGA. The CDR3 loop spans 13 amino acids. V lost 5 bases to trimming and J lost 4 bases; unmatched junction nucleotides: 3. CDR3 sequence reads: CASSSGQGETQYF. In DNA form, the CDR3 reads TGTGCCAGCAGCAGCGGACAGGGAGAGACCCAGTACTTC.

The chain carries TRBV5-1 and TRBJ2-7, with D possibly being TRBD2 (6 bases). The V end lost 1 base, the J end lost 3 bases, and 11 bases lay between the germline ends. This CDR3 spans 14 amino acids. Germline V gene data show CDR1 as SGHRS and CDR2 as YFSETQ. CDR3 sequence: CASSLKPGDYEQYF. The CDR3 DNA reads TGCGCCAGCAGCTTGAAACCGGGGGACTACGAGCAGTACTTC.

The chain uses TRBV12-3 or TRBV12-4 and TRBJ1-1, with D unclear. This CDR3 is 14 amino acids long. V gave up 6 bases and J gave up 0 bases, with 11 bases separating them. Here the CDR3 reads CASSRHEVNTEAFF. CDR3 nucleotide sequence: TGTGCCAGCAGCCGCCATGAGGTGAACACTGAAGCTTTCTTT.

The V and J genes are TRBV27 and TRBJ1-2; 10 nucleotides align to TRBD1. The junction had 7 bases not matched to a gene; V was cut back by 5 bases and J by 7 bases. There are 14 residues in the CDR3. The germline CDR1 and CDR2 sequences are MNHEY and SMNVEV (reference sequence). This CDR3 reads CASSPTGGASGYTF. CDR3 bases: TGTGCCAGCAGTCCGACAGGGGGCGCGAGTGGCTACACCTTC.

This clonotype was seen just once. The chain uses TRBV6-5 and TRBJ1-2; no clear D gene. Germline V gives CDR1 MNHEY, CDR2 SVGAGI. This CDR3 has 15 amino acids. V dropped 2 bases and J dropped 4 bases, with 14 bases sitting between them. The CDR3 region has the DNA TGTGCCAGCAGTTACAACGCTGCCAGGCGCTATGGCTACACCTTC. It specifies CASSYNAARRYGYTF.

This chain connects TRBV6-1 to TRBJ2-5, with TRBD2 matching 12 bases. Germline V lookup: CDR1 MNHNS, CDR2 SASEGT. The CDR3 loop spans 15 amino acids. V lost 7 bases, J lost 2 bases, and 5 bases stayed unmatched. CDR3 nucleotide sequence: TGTGCCAGCACCCGGACTAGCGGGGTACAAGAGACCCAGTACTTC. This translates into CASTRTSGVQETQYF.

To note about this clonotype: Mismatch with germline at one junction end may stem from a read error. V and J are TRBV30 and TRBJ1-1, with a tentative D call TRBD1 (6 bases). CDR1 and CDR2 (germline): GTSNPN, SVGIG (reference sequence). CDR3 length: 12 amino acids. CDR3 loop: CAWSVGWGPFDF. The CDR3, as DNA: TGTGCCTGGAGTGTAGGATGGGGGCCATTCGACTTT.

This clonotype was recorded a few times. The chain couples TRBV21-1 to TRBJ2-7. TRBV21-1 is given as a pseudogene. The CDR3 spans 15 residues. The CDR3 DNA is TGTGCCAGCAGCAATAGGCCAACGTCTCCCTACGAGCAGTACTTC. Translation gives CASSNRPTSPYEQYF.

This rearrangement joins TRBV6-1 to TRBJ2-1; 9 bases map to TRBD1. CDR1 and CDR2 from the germline V gene are MNHNS and SASEGT. This CDR3 is 16 amino acids long. V shed 6 bases and J 9 bases; nucleotides not matched to a gene: 15. Here the CDR3 reads CASRRPGQGSGAEQFF. DNA for the CDR3: TGTGCCAGCAGACGACCGGGACAGGGTAGCGGTGCTGAGCAGTTCTTC.

This chain links TRBV5-1 with TRBJ2-1; 9 bases align to TRBD2. J gave up 2 bases and V 1 base, and 7 bases lay outside the gene matches. Germline V CDR1 and CDR2: SGHRS, YFSETQ. This CDR3 has 17 amino acids. In DNA form, the CDR3 reads TGCGCCAGCAGCTTGAACGCGGGAGGGCCTCCCTACAATGAGCAGTTCTTC. Translation gives CASSLNAGGPPYNEQFF. Filled out from reference TRBV5-1 and TRBJ2-1, the complete variable domain reads KAGVTQTPRYLIKTRGQQVTLSCSPISGHRSVSWYQQTPGQGLQFLFEYFSETQRNKGNFPGRFSGRQFSNSRSEMNVSTLELGDSALYLCASSLNAGGPPYNEQFFGPGTRLTVL.

The sample holds one count of this clonotype. This sequence joins TRBV2 and TRBJ1-1; tentative D call: TRBD1 (5 bases). The V and J ends lost 5 bases and 2 bases respectively, with 9 bases between them. Germline CDR1 SNHLY, CDR2 FYNNEI. This CDR3 region has 13 residues. The CDR3 loop is CASSTGLNTEAFF. The CDR3 DNA is TGTGCCAGCAGTACAGGCCTCAACACTGAAGCTTTCTTT. Filled out from reference TRBV2 and TRBJ1-1, the complete variable domain reads EPEVTQTPSHQVTQMGQEVILRCVPISNHLYFYWYRQILGQKVEFLVSFYNNEISEKSEIFDDQFSVERPDGSNFTLKIRSTKLEDSAMYFCASSTGLNTEAFFGQGTRLTVV.

V usage is TRBV11-3 and J usage is TRBJ1-2, with 11 nucleotides matching TRBD1. V dropped 4 bases and J dropped 7; count of bases not matched to a gene: 2. Germline CDR1 SGHNT, CDR2 YENEEA. There are 13 residues in the CDR3. The chain's CDR3 is CASSWDRGGGYTF. The CDR3 DNA is TGTGCCAGCAGCTGGGACAGGGGGGGTGGCTACACCTTC.

The chain links TRBV7-8 to TRBJ1-4; no firm D call. The V and J ends lost 5 bases and 0 bases respectively, with 7 bases between them. This CDR3 has 14 amino acids. Germline V CDR1 and CDR2: SGHVS, FQNEAQ. The CDR3 sequence is CASSRTATNEKLFF. As DNA, the CDR3 is TGTGCCAGCAGCCGAACAGCAACTAATGAAAAACTGTTTTTT.

V is TRBV19 and J is TRBJ1-6; D call uncertain. The CDR3 is made up of 12 amino acids. Germline V gene data show CDR1 as LNHDA and CDR2 as SQIVND (reference sequence). V lost 4 bases to trimming and J lost 15 bases, with 13 bases between them. CDR3 region: CASSNRRRVLHF. The DNA for the CDR3 is TGTGCCAGTAGTAACCGGAGACGGGTCCTCCACTTT.

This clonotype was detected only a few times. The CDR3 reads CASSEVHPLGYTF. CDR3 DNA sequence: TGTGCCAGCAGTGAAGTTCACCCCCTTGGCTACACCTTC. This chain joins TRBV6-1 and TRBJ1-2; D is unclear. Germline CDR1 is MNHNS and CDR2 is SASEGT. The V and J ends lost 1 base and 7 bases respectively, with 10 bases between them. This CDR3 has 13 residues.

The chain couples TRBV12-3 or TRBV12-4 to TRBJ2-7; 9 bases align to TRBD1. The CDR3 is made up of 13 amino acids. V lost 6 bases and J lost 0; bases outside the gene matches: 0. CDR3 in DNA: TGTGCCAGCAGGGGACAGGGCTCCTACGAGCAGTACTTC. The encoded protein is CASRGQGSYEQYF.

V gene TRBV6-1 combines with J gene TRBJ1-5; tentatively, D is TRBD1 (5 bases). The V gene lost 3 bases and the J gene lost 7 bases, with 7 bases spanning the gap. Germline V gene data show CDR1 as MNHNS and CDR2 as SASEGT. The CDR3 extends over 12 amino acids. CDR3 bases: TGTGCCAGCAGTGATGGGGGACAGCCCCAGCATTTT. This gives the protein CASSDGGQPQHF.

This clonotype has a handful of counts. The chain joins TRBV2 to TRBJ2-7; a weak D match, TRBD1 (5 bases). This CDR3 comprises 14 residues. V lost 7 bases to trimming and J lost 1 base, with 14 bases between them. Germline values: CDR1 SNHLY, CDR2 FYNNEI. The CDR3 region is CASKVSQVSYEQYF. Here the CDR3 DNA reads TGTGCCAGCAAAGTCTCACAGGTTTCCTACGAGCAGTACTTC.

This clonotype was recorded a few times. The chain is built from TRBV2 and TRBJ1-2, with D uncertain. Germline loops: CDR1 SNHLY, CDR2 FYNNEI. The V end lost 5 bases, the J end lost 5 bases, and 9 bases lay between the germline ends. The length of the CDR3 is 12 residues. For the CDR3, the DNA is TGTGCCAGCAGTCCTGAAGTATATGGCTACACCTTC. This codes for CASSPEVYGYTF.

V usage is TRBV20-1 and J usage is TRBJ2-7, with D possibly matching TRBD1 (5 bases). CDR3 length: 13 amino acids. The V and J ends lost 4 bases and 5 bases respectively, with 15 bases between them. CDR1 is DFQATT, CDR2 SNEGSKA, per germline (reference sequence). CDR3 nucleotides: TGCAGTGCTATCGGTTCCAGGGTCCACGAGCAGTACTTC. Protein product: CSAIGSRVHEQYF.

This chain links TRBV7-9 with TRBJ1-5; perhaps TRBD1 as D (5 bases). This CDR3 has 13 amino acids. V lost 1 base and J 9 bases, leaving 10 bases between the germline ends. The germline gives CDR1 SEHNR, CDR2 FQNEAQ (reference sequence). Written as DNA, the CDR3 is TGTGCCAGCAGCTTAGACCAGGGCCGGCCCCAGCATTTT. Translation: CASSLDQGRPQHF.